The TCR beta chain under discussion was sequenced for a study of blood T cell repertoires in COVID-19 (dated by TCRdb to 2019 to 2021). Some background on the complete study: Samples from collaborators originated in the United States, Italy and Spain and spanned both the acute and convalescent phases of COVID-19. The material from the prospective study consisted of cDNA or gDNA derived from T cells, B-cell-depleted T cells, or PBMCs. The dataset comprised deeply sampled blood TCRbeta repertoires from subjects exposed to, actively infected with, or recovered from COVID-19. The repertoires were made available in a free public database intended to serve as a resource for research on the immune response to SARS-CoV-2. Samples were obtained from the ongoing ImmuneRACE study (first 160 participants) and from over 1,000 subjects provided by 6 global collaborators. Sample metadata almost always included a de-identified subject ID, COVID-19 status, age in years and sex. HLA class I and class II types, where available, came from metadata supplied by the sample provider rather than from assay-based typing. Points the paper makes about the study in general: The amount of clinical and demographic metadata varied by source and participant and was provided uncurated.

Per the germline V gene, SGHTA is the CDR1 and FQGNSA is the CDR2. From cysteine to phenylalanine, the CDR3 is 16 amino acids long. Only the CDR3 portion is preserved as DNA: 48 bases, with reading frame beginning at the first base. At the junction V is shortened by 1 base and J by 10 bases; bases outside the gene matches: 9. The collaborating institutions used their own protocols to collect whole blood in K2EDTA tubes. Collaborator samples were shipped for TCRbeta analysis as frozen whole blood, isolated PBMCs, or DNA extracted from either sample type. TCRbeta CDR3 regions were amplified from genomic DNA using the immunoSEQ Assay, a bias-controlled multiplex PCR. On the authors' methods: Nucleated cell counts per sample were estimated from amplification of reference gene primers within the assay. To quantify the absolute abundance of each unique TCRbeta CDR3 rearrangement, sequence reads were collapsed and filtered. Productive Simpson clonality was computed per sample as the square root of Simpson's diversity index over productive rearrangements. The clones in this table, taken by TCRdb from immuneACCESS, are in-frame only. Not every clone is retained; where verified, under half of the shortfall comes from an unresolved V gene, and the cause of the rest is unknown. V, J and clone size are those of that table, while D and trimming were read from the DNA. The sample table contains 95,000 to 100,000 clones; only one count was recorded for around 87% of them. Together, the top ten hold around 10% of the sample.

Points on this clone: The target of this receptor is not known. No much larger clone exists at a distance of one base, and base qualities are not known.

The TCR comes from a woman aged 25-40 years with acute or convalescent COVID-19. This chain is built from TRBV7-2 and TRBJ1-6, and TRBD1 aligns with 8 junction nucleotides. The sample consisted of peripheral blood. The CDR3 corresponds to CASSLVGGQGYSPLHF. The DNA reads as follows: TGTGCCAGCAGCTTAGTCGGTGGACAGGGCTACTCACCCCTCCACTTT.